This TCR beta chain was captured in a study of PD-L1 blockade in urothelial cancer (dated 2017 in TCRdb). Describing the broader study: Therapy was started at some point between 2013 and 2015 for all patients, and atezolizumab 1,200 mg was administered intravenously every 3 weeks. Durable clinical benefit was defined as progression-free survival longer than 6 months, and TCR features were also tested against progression-free and overall survival. Blood samples yielded a median of 141,255 T cells and roughly 80,000 unique TCRs, with median clonality 0.080. In the same patients, whole exome sequencing and RNA sequencing of pretreatment tumors were performed in addition to TCR sequencing. About 90% of the 29 patients were males with bladder-origin urothelial cancer, and about 60% of the roughly 30 reported a prior smoking history. Twenty-nine patients had pretreatment blood TCR-seq, some 25 had at least one posttreatment blood collection, and some 25 had tumor TCR-seq. Blood samples were analyzed at two time points: 3 weeks after treatment start (second dose) and 6 weeks after treatment start. Patients had an ECOG performance status of 0 or 1 and had received between 0 and 3 prior chemotherapy regimens. Roughly nine patients achieved durable clinical benefit and some 20 did not. The study, an exploratory multi-omic analysis, examined somatic, immune and clinical correlates of response to PD-L1 blockade with atezolizumab in urothelial cancer. Pretreatment tumor samples, along with matched peripheral blood collected serially before and after atezolizumab treatment, underwent TCR sequencing.

The cohort comprised fewer than 35 patients with locally advanced or metastatic urothelial carcinoma treated at Memorial Sloan Kettering on a trial protocol. Peripheral blood mononuclear cells were collected pretreatment and during treatment, at between 1 and 8 total time points per patient. The Qiagen DNeasy Blood extraction kit was used to purify genomic DNA from total PBMCs and tumor samples. PBMCs were collected pretreatment and during treatment and were isolated and stored as previously described. To estimate absolute template abundance from read counts, synthetic TCR analog templates were spiked into each PCR. Using the immunoSEQ assay, TCRbeta CDR3 regions were amplified from genomic DNA with bias-controlled V and J gene primers. Rearranged TCRbeta segments were sequenced at approximately 20X coverage. Per the authors' processing: Clustering was used to correct sequencing errors, and CDR3s were annotated against IMGT to assign V, D and J genes. Downstream analyses used only productive TCRbeta rearrangements and left out out-of-frame or stop-codon sequences. Clonality was computed as one minus Shannon entropy normalized by the log of the number of unique productive sequences. Clones differing between time points or between blood and tumor were identified by Fisher's exact test with Benjamini-Hochberg correction at adjusted p below 0.01. In its TCRdb copy, this immuneACCESS table keeps in-frame sequences only and misses some clones. Where compared with another copy, unresolved V genes explain less than half of these, and the others have no known cause. The DNA gave D and trimming, while V, J and clone size come from that table. For this sample the table gives some 49,000 clones, of which roughly 85% were detected only once. The top ten constitute less than 10% of the sample.

The paper's findings and limits, for the study overall: Small sample size (n ≈ 29) and many exploratory analyses mean the results are intended to be hypothesis-generating. A pretreatment peripheral blood TCR clonality below the median was linked to improved progression-free and overall survival. Patients with durable benefit showed greater expansion of tumor-associated TCR clones in peripheral blood 3 weeks after starting treatment (n = 22, p = 0.022).

Deletion took 2 bases off V and 2 bases off J, with a span of 16 bases between the germline ends. For CDR1 and CDR2, the germline V gene lists MGHRA and YSYEKL. Its CDR3 holds 16 amino acids, cysteine through phenylalanine. Kept here is only the CDR3 DNA, which spans 48 bases and is read in frame from base 1. Points on this clone: Its antigen has not been determined. There are no base qualities to consult, and no much larger clone falls within one base.

The source material was PBMCs, sampled around atezolizumab (anti-PD-L1) treatment. The chain uses TRBV4-1 and TRBJ2-7; the D gene cannot be named for sure. The clonotype comes from a man aged 55 to 70 with urothelial cancer. The CDR3 has the sequence CASSQRQSQSTYEQYF. The DNA sequence follows: TGCGCCAGCAGCCAAAGGCAGTCACAGTCCACCTACGAGCAGTACTTC.